This T cell receptor (beta chain) originates from a study of cytomegalovirus exposure and HLA in healthy donors. Study-level findings and limits: According to the study, roughly 160 TCR beta chains were cytomegalovirus-associated.

About this clone: Its matching antigen is unknown.

Vbeta (60) and Jbeta (13) primers were used in the PCR. Per the original data handling: Unique TCR beta chains totaled 80 million to 100 million in a later count, with around 10 million of them shared. The table came from immunoSEQ multiplex PCR; TCRdb's copy has only in-frame clones and leaves some out. V and J calls and clone size come straight from that table; D and trimming were deduced from the DNA. The sample carries about 180,000 clones, roughly 80% recorded once. The CDR3 runs to 11 residues. V trimming: 6 bases; J trimming: 12 bases; junction bases outside the gene matches: 5. Germline V gene data show CDR1 as MNHNS and CDR2 as SASEGT.

The TCR was taken from a man in his forties in good health and CMV-seronegative. The sequenced sample was PBMCs. This chain joins TRBV6-1 and TRBJ2-1; 7 bases fit TRBD1. CDR3 residues: CASRIRDRQFF. CDR3 DNA: TGTGCCAGCAGGATCCGGGACAGGCAGTTCTTC.